The 5 T cell receptor beta chains below all came from one sample that was sequenced in a study of blood T cell repertoires in COVID-19. Clones were sequenced by immunoSEQ multiplex PCR, and TCRdb holds only the in-frame ones, with some missing. The sample carries approximately 400,000 clones, approximately 90% recorded once. The sequenced sample was PBMCs or T cells enriched from blood (not recorded which). The origin of the receptors is a woman aged 18-29 years who had recovered from COVID-19.

As DNA, the CDR3 is TGTGCCAGCAGACAGGGCCACCTTCTCTATAATTCACCCCTCCACTTT. Translated: CASRQGHLLYNSPLHF. This chain joins TRBV2 and TRBJ1-6, with a possible D match to TRBD1 (6 bases). The CDR3 loop spans 16 amino acids. The germline V gene encodes CDR1 SNHLY and CDR2 FYNNEI. V lost 6 bases and J lost 3, with 15 bases in between.

This clone was detected only once. The rearrangement joins TRBV4-2 to TRBJ1-3; TRBD1 might be the D (5 bases). CDR3 size: 16 residues. Germline V gene sequence: CDR1 LGHNA, CDR2 YNFKEQ. V was pared by 1 base and J by 2 bases, with 12 bases between. The CDR3 DNA reads TGTGCCAGCAGCCAAGGGGGAGGAGGGGCTGGAAACACCATATATTTT. Residues: CASSQGGGGAGNTIYF.

Comments on this clone: This same CDR3 is encoded by further DNA sequences in the sample. This sequence joins TRBV5-1 and TRBJ1-6; D is perhaps TRBD1 (6 bases). Trimming took 5 bases from V and 7 from J, leaving 13 bases between them. Germline CDR1 reads SGHRS; CDR2 reads YFSETQ. The CDR3 runs to 14 residues. CDR3 DNA: TGCGCCAGCAGTCTGGGCGACAGGAATTCACCCCTCCACTTT. This codes for CASSLGDRNSPLHF.

The CDR3 DNA follows: TGCGCCAGCAGCTTGGGAGGGCCTAATGAAAAACTGTTTTTT. This sequence encodes CASSLGGPNEKLFF. The chain couples TRBV5-1 to TRBJ1-4; no clear D gene. Germline CDR1 and CDR2: SGHRS and YFSETQ. This CDR3 has 14 amino acids. V lost 0 bases, J lost 3 bases, and 6 bases lay in between.

The V gene is TRBV12-5, the J gene TRBJ2-5, with a tentative D call TRBD2 (5 bases). The CDR3 covers 16 residues. The germline V gene has CDR1 LGHNT and CDR2 FRNRAP. The V and J ends lost 3 bases and 0 bases respectively, with 14 bases between them. The CDR3 protein is CASGFVAGIHQETQYF. In DNA, the CDR3 is TGTGCTAGTGGTTTTGTTGCGGGCATCCACCAAGAGACCCAGTACTTC.